These 29 T cell receptor beta chains came from one sample sequenced in a study of blood T cells in healthy people across ages. A J-beta primer mix and a sample-barcoded 5' primer were used in a second PCR of about 6 to 12 cycles. A single record per CDR3 protein comes from TCRdb applying MiXCR to the 5' RACE reads. The sample consists of over a million distinct CDR3 sequences, over 35% of them appearing once. The source material was blood. These receptors all stem from a woman aged 55-75 years in good health.

This clonotype has just a few counts. The chain couples TRBV12-3 or TRBV12-4 to TRBJ1-2, with TRBD1 as a possible D gene (5 bases). V lost 1 base and J lost 5, with 8 bases in between. The CDR3 is 13 amino acids. CDR3 in DNA: TGTGCCAGCAGTTTAGAGCCAGGGTATGGCTACACCTTC. The encoded protein is CASSLEPGYGYTF.

V and J are TRBV10-3 and TRBJ2-7; D gene uncertain. The germline V gene encodes CDR1 ENHRY and CDR2 SYGVKD. V lost 7 bases, J lost 3 bases, and 10 bases lay in between. The CDR3 spans 12 residues. The CDR3 loop is CAIKAQDYEQYF. The CDR3 DNA reads as TGTGCCATCAAGGCGCAAGACTACGAGCAGTACTTC.

This clonotype was detected only a few times. This chain joins TRBV12-3 or TRBV12-4 and TRBJ2-7; no clear D gene. V dropped 8 bases and J dropped 0 bases, with 14 bases sitting between them. The CDR3 is 14 amino acids. CDR3 loop: CASGRGVSSYEQYF. The DNA for the CDR3 is TGTGCCAGCGGACGTGGGGTGAGCTCCTACGAGCAGTACTTC.

This clonotype has a handful of counts. The CDR3 is CASRGLAGTNEQFF. The CDR3 bases are TGTGCCAGCAGGGGACTAGCGGGGACGAATGAGCAGTTCTTC. The chain is built from TRBV12-3 or TRBV12-4 and TRBJ2-1, with 13 bases fitting TRBD2. V shed 6 bases and J 7 bases; nucleotides not matched to a gene: 3. CDR3 length equals 14 residues.

The CDR3: CASIGRLGGYGYTF. The CDR3 DNA sequence: TGTGCCAGCATCGGCAGGCTGGGGGGCTATGGCTACACCTTC. The gene calls are TRBV6-1 and TRBJ1-2, with D tentatively TRBD1 (5 bases). The germline V gene encodes CDR1 MNHNS and CDR2 SASEGT. Trimming pared 7 bases from V and 4 bases from J, leaving 16 bases between. The CDR3 has 14 amino acids.

Turning to this clonotype: One junction end disagrees with the germline gene, perhaps due to a read error. The chain employs TRBV28 and TRBJ2-7; TRBD1 aligns across 7 bases. Germline V CDR1 and CDR2: MDHEN, SYDVKM. The CDR3 is 16 amino acids. This CDR3 reads CASSLIPPGQSYEQYF. CDR3 sequence (DNA): TGTGCCAGCAGTCTCATACCTCCGGGACAGTCCTACGAGCAGTATTTC.

The V gene is TRBV20-1, the J gene TRBJ2-7; 9 nucleotides match TRBD2. Per germline, CDR1 DFQATT and CDR2 SNEGSKA (reference sequence). The CDR3 contains 18 residues. The ends lost 1 base at V and 1 base at J; junction bases unmatched: 14. The CDR3 DNA sequence: TGCAGTGCTAGAGGGACTAGCGATACTGGCCCAACATCCTACGAGCAGTACTTC. Its protein product is CSARGTSDTGPTSYEQYF.

J is TRBJ2-3 and V is TRBV5-1; maybe TRBD2 (6 bases). The CDR3 has 15 amino acids. Per germline, CDR1 SGHRS and CDR2 YFSETQ. The germline V and J ends were trimmed by 4 bases and 1 base, with 13 bases remaining between them. The CDR3 here is CASSPRDFRTDTQYF. CDR3 DNA sequence: TGCGCCAGCAGCCCCCGGGACTTTCGCACAGATACGCAGTATTTT.

Comments on this clonotype: One end of the junction is discordant with germline, which a read error may explain. The V and J genes are TRBV11-2 and TRBJ2-5; 8 bases fit TRBD2. The V gene's germline CDR1 is SGHAT and CDR2 FQNNGV. The CDR3 has 12 residues. In nucleotides, the CDR3 is TGTGCCAGCAGCTTAAAGCGGGAGATCCAGTACTTC. Its protein product is CASSLKREIQYF.

This clonotype was found many times. This rearrangement joins TRBV7-2 to TRBJ1-5; the D is unclear. Germline assignment: CDR1 SGHTA and CDR2 FQGNSA. The CDR3 is 13 amino acids. The germline V and J ends were trimmed by 5 bases and 6 bases, with 11 bases remaining between them. The CDR3 protein is CASSPPVGQPQHF. The CDR3 DNA reads as TGTGCCAGCAGCCCGCCCGTTGGTCAGCCCCAGCATTTT.

This rearrangement joins TRBV20-1 to TRBJ2-7; 15 bases fit TRBD2. Losses at the gene ends were 4 bases for V and 2 bases for J; bases not matched to a gene: 12. This CDR3 comprises 18 residues. Looked up from germline, CDR1 is DFQATT and CDR2 is SNEGSKA (reference sequence). The chain's CDR3 is CSAIIGTSGRYQAYEQYF. The CDR3 bases are TGCAGTGCTATCATCGGGACTAGCGGGAGGTACCAGGCCTACGAGCAGTACTTC.

This chain connects TRBV2 to TRBJ2-3, with 16 bases aligning to TRBD2. The V segment lost 4 bases and the J segment 4 bases; nucleotides outside the gene matches: 5. The germline gives CDR1 SNHLY, CDR2 FYNNEI. This CDR3 spans 17 amino acids. The DNA for the CDR3 is TGTGCCAGCAGTGCTGGGACTAGCGGGAGGGCGGCAGATACGCAGTATTTT. Translated, it gives CASSAGTSGRAADTQYF.

The rearrangement links TRBV7-3 to TRBJ2-1; no firm D call. In germline, CDR1 is SGHTA, CDR2 FQGTGA. CDR3 length: 17 residues. The ends were cut back, 5 bases at V and 0 bases at J, with 17 bases in the middle. The CDR3 DNA reads as TGTGCCAGCAGCCAGACGGTCCTGTTGAACTCCTACAATGAGCAGTTCTTC. Amino acids: CASSQTVLLNSYNEQFF.

V gene TRBV27 combines with J gene TRBJ1-5; a weak D match, TRBD1 (5 bases). CDR1 is MNHEY and CDR2 is SMNVEV in the germline V gene (reference sequence). Trimming pared 6 bases from V and 4 bases from J, leaving 16 bases between. This CDR3 has 15 amino acids. The CDR3 sequence: CASSPTDFLNQPQHF. CDR3 nucleotides: TGTGCCAGCAGCCCGACAGATTTCCTTAATCAGCCCCAGCATTTT.

V is TRBV29-1 and J is TRBJ2-1; D is ambiguous. CDR1 is SQVTM, CDR2 ANQGSEA, per germline. The V gene lost 7 bases and the J gene lost 6 bases, with 13 bases spanning the gap. The CDR3 consists of 12 residues. CDR3 coding DNA: TGCAGCGCTCGACGGAGTAGCAATGAGCAGTTCTTC. As protein: CSARRSSNEQFF.

The rearrangement joins TRBV20-1 to TRBJ1-1; 9 bases line up with TRBD1. The CDR3 is 17 amino acids. Germline CDR1 DFQATT, CDR2 SNEGSKA (reference sequence). Trimming cost V 2 bases and J 8 bases; bases outside gene matches: 18. CDR3 amino acids: CSARPLGQGGFGYEAFF. The CDR3 coding sequence is TGCAGTGCTAGACCCCTGGGACAGGGAGGGTTTGGGTACGAAGCTTTCTTT.

This chain connects TRBV3-1 to TRBJ2-5; no firm D call. Looked up from germline, CDR1 is LGHDT and CDR2 is YNNKEL (reference sequence). The ends were cut back, 0 bases at V and 11 bases at J, with 22 bases in the middle. The CDR3 runs to 16 residues. In nucleotides, the CDR3 is TGTGCCAGCAGCCAAGATTTCGCTTCTGGGGTGAATGAGCAGTACTTC. Translation gives CASSQDFASGVNEQYF.

The chain links TRBV4-2 to TRBJ2-7; D ambiguous. The CDR3 consists of 14 residues. V lost 0 bases and J lost 0, with 6 bases in between. From germline, CDR1 is LGHNA and CDR2 YNFKEQ. The CDR3: CASSQDTASYEQYF. Written as DNA, the CDR3 is TGTGCCAGCAGCCAAGACACGGCCTCCTACGAGCAGTACTTC.

This clonotype was observed a few times. The chain couples TRBV5-1 to TRBJ2-7, with 13 nucleotides matching TRBD2. V lost 3 bases and J lost 7; bases outside the gene matches: 10. CDR1 is SGHRS, CDR2 YFSETQ, per germline. The CDR3 is 16 residues long. This CDR3 reads CASSSGTSGIIREQYF. The CDR3 coding sequence is TGCGCCAGCAGCTCCGGGACTAGCGGGATAATACGGGAGCAGTACTTC. Full variable domain (rest looked up from reference TRBV5-1 and TRBJ2-7): KAGVTQTPRYLIKTRGQQVTLSCSPISGHRSVSWYQQTPGQGLQFLFEYFSETQRNKGNFPGRFSGRQFSNSRSEMNVSTLELGDSALYLCASSSGTSGIIREQYFGPGTRLTVT.

The V gene is TRBV7-9, the J gene TRBJ2-7; the match to TRBD2 covers 8 bases. Germline values: CDR1 SEHNR, CDR2 FQNEAQ (reference sequence). J lost 4 bases, V lost 10 bases, and 9 bases had no gene match. The CDR3 spans 13 residues. The CDR3, as DNA: TGTGCCATTATGGGACTAGGAGTTTACGAGCAGTACTTC. As protein: CAIMGLGVYEQYF.

This clonotype was recorded at least ten times. V and J are TRBV28 and TRBJ2-7; 7 bases align to TRBD1. CDR3 length: 15 amino acids. J was trimmed by 4 bases and V by 6 bases; bases with no gene match: 12. Germline values: CDR1 MDHEN, CDR2 SYDVKM. The CDR3 DNA sequence: TGTGCCAGCAGGTCTCCGGGACAGACCCTTTACGAGCAGTACTTC. Translating it yields CASRSPGQTLYEQYF.

The J gene is TRBJ2-2, the V gene TRBV27, with 7 bases identical to TRBD1. CDR1 and CDR2 from the germline V gene are MNHEY and SMNVEV (reference sequence). Unmatched junction bases numbered 10, after V lost 7 bases and J lost 2 bases. This CDR3 has 16 residues. CDR3 DNA sequence: TGTGCCAGCACCCGAGAGAGGGGGCCAAACACCGGGGAGCTGTTTTTT. Amino acid sequence: CASTRERGPNTGELFF.

The chain uses TRBV6-5 and TRBJ2-5; D is ambiguous. CDR3 size: 14 residues. Deletions cut 7 bases from V and 0 bases from J, with 12 bases between. CDR1 MNHEY and CDR2 SVGAGI come from the germline V gene. The CDR3 bases are TGTGCCAGCATGGAGAGCCCGTACCAAGAGACCCAGTACTTC. Amino acids: CASMESPYQETQYF.

The rearrangement joins TRBV27 to TRBJ2-1; TRBD2 matches at 9 bases. V gave up 5 bases and J gave up 3 bases; unmatched junction bases: 8. Looked up from germline, CDR1 is MNHEY and CDR2 is SMNVEV (reference sequence). The CDR3 extends over 16 amino acids. The CDR3 here is CASSPPGTSYYNEQFF. The CDR3 coding sequence is TGTGCCAGCAGTCCCCCCGGGACTAGCTACTACAATGAGCAGTTCTTC.

The chain joins TRBV11-2 to TRBJ2-5; TRBD2 matches 7 bases. TRBJ2-7 explains the end of the DNA better; the J call may be wrong. Germline V gene data show CDR1 as SGHAT and CDR2 as FQNNGV. The CDR3 runs to 17 residues. DNA for the CDR3: TGTGCCAGCAGCTTAGTGGCTAGCGGAGATACAATCTACGAGCAGTACTTC. Translation: CASSLVASGDTIYEQYF.

V and J are TRBV7-8 and TRBJ2-4, with unresolved D. The J call may not be correct, given that the DNA end is closer to TRBJ2-7. The germline gives CDR1 SGHVS, CDR2 FQNEAQ. This CDR3 contains 14 residues. In DNA, the CDR3 is TGTGCCAGCAGCCCCCAACTACAAGGCTACGAGCAGTACTTC. Translating gives CASSPQLQGYEQYF.

The V gene is TRBV20-1, the J gene TRBJ2-7; 8 nucleotides line up with TRBD1. V dropped 0 bases and J dropped 1; count of bases not matched to a gene: 5. CDR1 is DFQATT, CDR2 SNEGSKA, per germline (reference sequence). This CDR3 comprises 15 residues. The CDR3 is CSARDDQGASYEQYF. Written as DNA, the CDR3 is TGCAGTGCTAGAGATGACCAGGGGGCTTCCTACGAGCAGTACTTC.

There are a few counts of this clonotype. The V gene is TRBV9, the J gene TRBJ2-3; D possibly corresponds to TRBD2 (6 bases). The CDR3 is 13 amino acids. The germline CDR1 and CDR2 sequences are SGDLS and YYNGEE. V was trimmed by 0 bases and J by 9 bases, leaving 11 bases between them. The CDR3 region has the DNA TGTGCCAGCAGCGTAGAACTCGCGGGGACGCAGTATTTT. It specifies CASSVELAGTQYF.

The chain couples TRBV11-1 to TRBJ2-7; possible D gene TRBD1, 6 bases. The CDR3 is 13 residues long. CDR1 SGHAT and CDR2 FQDESV come from the germline V gene (reference sequence). Trimming removed 3 bases from V and 7 bases from J, with 13 bases in between. In DNA, the CDR3 is TGTGCCAGCAGCTTGTACCGTGACAGGGAGCAGTACTTC. Translating gives CASSLYRDREQYF.